The present TCR beta chain was sequenced within a study of blood T cell repertoires in COVID-19. Whole-study context: The United States, Italy and Spain were the sources of the acute and convalescent COVID-19 samples. From T cells, B-cell-depleted T cells, or PBMCs came the material, which was cDNA or gDNA.

In this sample, this clone turned up a few times. In the original processing: Reference gene primer amplification gave nucleated cell count estimates. Here immunoSEQ multiplex PCR was the method, and the copy in TCRdb shows in-frame clones only, minus some. V and J calls and clone size are copied from that table; D and trimming were computed from the DNA. The sample lists 97,000 or so clones; roughly 78% were seen once. Trimming at V came to 3 bases and at J to 5 bases, leaving 9 bases not matched to a gene. This CDR3 is 15 amino acids long. Germline V gene sequence: CDR1 SGHDT, CDR2 YYEEEE. The sequenced sample consisted of peripheral blood. V and J are TRBV5-6 and TRBJ2-7, with TRBD2 matching 9 bases. The receptor was derived from a woman over 75 with active or convalescent COVID-19. The CDR3 loop is CASSSTGTSFHEQYF. Written as DNA, the CDR3 is TGTGCCAGCAGCTCTACCGGGACTAGCTTCCACGAGCAGTACTTC.